The rows below give T cell receptor beta chains drawn from one sample of a study of OX40 agonist ivuxolimab in advanced cancers. TCRdb's table, derived via immunoSEQ multiplex PCR, lists solely in-frame clones and lacks some. The table shows 130,000 or so clones, with 75% to 95% occurring only once. The sample was CD4+ or CD8+ T cells sorted from blood, taken in a trial of the OX40 agonist ivuxolimab. Receptors were obtained from an adult with an advanced solid tumor such as melanoma, head and neck, liver or kidney cancer. CDR3s include the opening cysteine and the closing phenylalanine or tryptophan. Fields, in order: clone size, V gene, J gene, D gene, CDR3 protein, CDR3 DNA. The D gene is left open where the match is weak. Expanded clones get a size class; other rows say once, few or many, or leave the size out.

clone size: .; V gene: TRBV18; J gene: TRBJ2-7; D gene: .; CDR3 protein: CASSPGSSSYEQYF; CDR3 DNA: TGTGCCAGCTCCCCCGGCAGTAGCTCCTACGAGCAGTACTTC
clone size: .; V gene: TRBV5-4; J gene: TRBJ1-2; D gene: .; CDR3 protein: CASSFLQVGSYGYTF; CDR3 DNA: TGTGCCAGCAGCTTCCTCCAGGTTGGGAGCTATGGCTACACCTTC
clone size: .; V gene: TRBV9; J gene: TRBJ1-6; D gene: .; CDR3 protein: CASSPTLGDSPLHF; CDR3 DNA: TGTGCCAGCAGCCCAACCCTGGGAGATTCACCCCTCCACTTT
clone size: .; V gene: TRBV5-5; J gene: TRBJ1-1; D gene: TRBD1; CDR3 protein: CASSLGRDRAEETTEAFF; CDR3 DNA: TGTGCCAGCAGCTTGGGCCGGGACAGAGCCGAGGAGACCACTGAAGCTTTCTTT
clone size: .; V gene: TRBV30; J gene: TRBJ2-1; D gene: .; CDR3 protein: CAQLAARSPNNEQFF; CDR3 DNA: TGTGCCCAGCTAGCTGCTCGGTCCCCTAACAATGAGCAGTTCTTC
clone size: .; V gene: TRBV4-1; J gene: TRBJ2-6; D gene: .; CDR3 protein: CASSQDVAVSGANVLTF; CDR3 DNA: TGCGCCAGCAGCCAAGATGTTGCGGTTTCTGGGGCCAACGTCCTGACTTTC
clone size: .; V gene: TRBV5-1; J gene: TRBJ2-1; D gene: .; CDR3 protein: CASSLVTAYNEQFF; CDR3 DNA: TGCGCCAGCAGCTTGGTGACAGCCTACAATGAGCAGTTCTTC
clone size: .; V gene: TRBV4-2; J gene: TRBJ2-3; D gene: .; CDR3 protein: CASSQDWGAGIETDTQYF; CDR3 DNA: TGTGCCAGCAGCCAAGACTGGGGCGCAGGAATCGAAACAGATACGCAGTATTTT
clone size: .; V gene: TRBV19; J gene: TRBJ1-4; D gene: .; CDR3 protein: CASSIQGNNEKLFF; CDR3 DNA: TGTGCCAGTAGTATCCAGGGCAATAATGAAAAACTGTTTTTT
clone size: .; V gene: TRBV15; J gene: TRBJ2-1; D gene: .; CDR3 protein: CATSRDVYRGEGPTEQFF; CDR3 DNA: TGTGCCACCAGCAGAGATGTTTATAGGGGGGAGGGCCCCACTGAGCAGTTCTTC
clone size: .; V gene: TRBV28; J gene: TRBJ2-1; D gene: .; CDR3 protein: CASSLGGNRGREQFF; CDR3 DNA: TGTGCCAGCAGTTTAGGCGGCAATCGGGGTAGAGAGCAGTTCTTC
clone size: .; V gene: TRBV2; J gene: TRBJ2-1; D gene: .; CDR3 protein: CASSGRTDFANEQFF; CDR3 DNA: TGTGCCAGCAGTGGACGGACAGATTTTGCCAATGAGCAGTTCTTC
clone size: once; V gene: TRBV19; J gene: TRBJ1-5; D gene: .; CDR3 protein: CASSTGSMGNQPQHF; CDR3 DNA: TGTGCCAGTAGTACTGGCTCGATGGGCAATCAGCCCCAGCATTTT
clone size: .; V gene: TRBV28; J gene: TRBJ1-2; D gene: .; CDR3 protein: CASSFESRQPGGWGYTF; CDR3 DNA: TGTGCCAGCAGTTTTGAGTCCCGACAGCCTGGGGGTTGGGGCTACACCTTC
clone size: .; V gene: TRBV2; J gene: TRBJ2-7; D gene: .; CDR3 protein: CASSKDKAPYEQYF; CDR3 DNA: TGTGCCAGCAGCAAGGACAAGGCGCCCTACGAGCAGTACTTC
clone size: .; V gene: TRBV5-6; J gene: TRBJ2-7; D gene: .; CDR3 protein: CASSLVSRNRYEQYF; CDR3 DNA: TGTGCCAGCAGCTTGGTCTCCAGAAACCGTTACGAGCAGTACTTC